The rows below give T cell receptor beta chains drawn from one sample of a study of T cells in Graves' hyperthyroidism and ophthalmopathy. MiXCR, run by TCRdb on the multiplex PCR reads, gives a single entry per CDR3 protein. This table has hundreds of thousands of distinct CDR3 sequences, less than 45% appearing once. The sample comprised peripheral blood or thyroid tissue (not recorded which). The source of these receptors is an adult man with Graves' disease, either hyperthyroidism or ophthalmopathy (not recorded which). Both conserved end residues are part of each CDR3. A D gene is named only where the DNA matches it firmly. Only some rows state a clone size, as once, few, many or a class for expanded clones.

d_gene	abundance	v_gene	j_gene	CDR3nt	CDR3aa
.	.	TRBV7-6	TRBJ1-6	TGTGCCAGCAGCTTAGCCCAGACACCCCTCCACTTT	CASSLAQTPLHF
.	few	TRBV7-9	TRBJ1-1	TGCGCCAGCAGCCAACGACGAACCCCTGCTGAAGCTTTCTTT	CASSQRRTPAEAFF
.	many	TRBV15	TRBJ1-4	TGTGCCACCAGCAGAGACAGGGGTGAAAAACTGTTTTTT	CATSRDRGEKLFF
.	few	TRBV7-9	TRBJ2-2	TGTGCCAGCAGCGGACAGACGAACACCGGGGAGCTGTTTTTT	CASSGQTNTGELFF
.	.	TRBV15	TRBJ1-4	TGTGCCACCAGCAGTAGCGGGAAAGATGAAAAACTGTTTTTT	CATSSSGKDEKLFF
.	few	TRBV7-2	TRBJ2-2	TGTGCCAGCAGCTTGGTCGGGGGGCGCCCCACCGGGGAGCTGTTTTTT	CASSLVGGRPTGELFF
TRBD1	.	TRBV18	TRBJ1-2	TGTGCCAGCTCACCCCAGGGGGAGTATGGCTACACCTTC	CASSPQGEYGYTF
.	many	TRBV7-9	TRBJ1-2	TGTGCCAGCAGCCATGCGGCGGGGAACTATGGCTACACCTTC	CASSHAAGNYGYTF
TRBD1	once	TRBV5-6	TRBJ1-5	TGTGCCAGCAGCGGACAGGGGAAGGATCAGCCCCAGCATTTT	CASSGQGKDQPQHF
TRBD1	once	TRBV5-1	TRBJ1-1	TGCGCCAGCAGCTCGACTGGGGCCCCGGGACAGGAAGCTTTCTTT	CASSSTGAPGQEAFF
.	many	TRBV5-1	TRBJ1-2	TGCGCCAGCAGCTTGGCGGGAACTGGCTACACCTTC	CASSLAGTGYTF
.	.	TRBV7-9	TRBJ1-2	TGTGCCAGCAGCTTCGCGGAGGCGGTCACCTTC	CASSFAEAVTF
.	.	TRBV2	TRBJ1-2	TGTGCCAGCAGGGCTCCCGGGGGCAACACCTTC	CASRAPGGNTF
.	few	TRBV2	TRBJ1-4	TGTGCCAGCAGATCGGACAGTTTTGCAACTAATGAAAAACTGTTTTTT	CASRSDSFATNEKLFF
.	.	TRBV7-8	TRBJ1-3	TGTGCCAGCAGCGGTGAAAGGAACACCATATATTTT	CASSGERNTIYF
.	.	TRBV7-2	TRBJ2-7	TGTGCCAGCAGCTCCGGGAGAAGGACCTACGAGCAGTACTTC	CASSSGRRTYEQYF
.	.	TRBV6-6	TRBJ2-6	TGTGCCAGCAGTTACTCCCCGGTTTCTGGGGCCAACGTCCTGACTTTC	CASSYSPVSGANVLTF
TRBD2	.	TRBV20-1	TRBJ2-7	TGCAGTGCTAGGTATGCCGGACTAGACGGGATTGTGCAGTACTTC	CSARYAGLDGIVQYF
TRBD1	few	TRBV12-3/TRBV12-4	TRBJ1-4	TGTGCCAGCAGTTTATCGGGGACAGCCCTAAGGTTTTTT	CASSLSGTALRFF
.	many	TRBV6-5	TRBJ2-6	TGTGCCAGCCTCCCGCAGAGCTCTGGGGCCAACGTCCTGACTTTC	CASLPQSSGANVLTF
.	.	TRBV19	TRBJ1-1	TGTGCCAGTAGTATAGGTGACCCGAACACTGAAGCTTTCTTT	CASSIGDPNTEAFF
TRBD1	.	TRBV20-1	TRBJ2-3	TGCAGTGCTGACGGGACAGGGGGCGGTAGCGCAGATACGCAGTATTTT	CSADGTGGGSADTQYF